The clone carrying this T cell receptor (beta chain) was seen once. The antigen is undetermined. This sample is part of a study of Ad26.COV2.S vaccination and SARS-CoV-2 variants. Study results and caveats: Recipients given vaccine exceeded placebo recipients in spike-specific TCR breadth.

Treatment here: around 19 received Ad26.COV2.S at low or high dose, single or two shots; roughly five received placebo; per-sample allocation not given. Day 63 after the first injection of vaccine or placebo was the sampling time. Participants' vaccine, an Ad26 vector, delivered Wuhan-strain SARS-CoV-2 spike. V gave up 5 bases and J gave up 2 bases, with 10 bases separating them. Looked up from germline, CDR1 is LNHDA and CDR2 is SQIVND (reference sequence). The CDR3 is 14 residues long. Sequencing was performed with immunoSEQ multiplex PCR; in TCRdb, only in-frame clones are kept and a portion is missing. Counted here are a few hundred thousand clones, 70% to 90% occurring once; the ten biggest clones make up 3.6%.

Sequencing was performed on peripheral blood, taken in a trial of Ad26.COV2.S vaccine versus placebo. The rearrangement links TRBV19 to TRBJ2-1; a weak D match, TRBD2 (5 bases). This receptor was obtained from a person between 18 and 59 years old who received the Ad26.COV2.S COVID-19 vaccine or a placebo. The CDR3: CASSPSSPYNEQFF. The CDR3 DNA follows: TGTGCCAGTAGTCCTAGCTCCCCCTACAATGAGCAGTTCTTC.